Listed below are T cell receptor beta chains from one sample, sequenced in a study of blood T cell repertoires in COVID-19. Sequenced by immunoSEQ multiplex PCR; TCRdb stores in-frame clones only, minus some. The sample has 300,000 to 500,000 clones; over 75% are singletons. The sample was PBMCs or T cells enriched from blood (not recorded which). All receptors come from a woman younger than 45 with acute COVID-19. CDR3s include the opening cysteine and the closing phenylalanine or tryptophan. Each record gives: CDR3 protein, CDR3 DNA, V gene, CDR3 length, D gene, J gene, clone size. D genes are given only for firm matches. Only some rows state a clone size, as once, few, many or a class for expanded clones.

CASSLGQGTRSGANVLTF	TGCGCCAGCAGCCTGGGACAGGGGACCAGGTCTGGGGCCAACGTCCTGACTTTC	TRBV4-1	18	TRBD1	TRBJ2-6	NA
CASSGQVSYEQYF	TGTGCCAGCAGTGGACAGGTCTCCTACGAGCAGTACTTC	TRBV6-2/TRBV6-3	13	TRBD1	TRBJ2-7	NA
CASSLWAGENTEAFF	TGCGCCAGCAGCTTGTGGGCAGGGGAGAACACTGAAGCTTTCTTT	TRBV5-1	15	NA	TRBJ1-1	NA
CASSERPDRQGNYGYTF	TGCGCCAGCAGTGAGCGACCAGACAGACAGGGTAACTATGGCTACACCTTC	TRBV10-1	17	TRBD1	TRBJ1-2	NA
CSVLPRGGNTEAFF	TGCAGCGTTCTTCCGCGCGGGGGGAACACTGAAGCTTTCTTT	TRBV29-1	14	NA	TRBJ1-1	NA
CASSVATGDRVQNIQYF	TGTGCCAGCAGCGTAGCTACTGGGGACAGGGTCCAAAACATTCAGTACTTC	TRBV9	17	TRBD1	TRBJ2-4	NA
CASSITAVQGQYF	TGTGCCAGCAGCATTACGGCCGTTCAGGGGCAGTACTTC	TRBV7-9	13	NA	TRBJ2-7	few
CASSRPGGGTDTQYF	TGCGCCAGCAGCCGGCCGGGGGGTGGCACAGATACGCAGTATTTT	TRBV5-1	15	TRBD2	TRBJ2-3	NA
CASSPKEGTYEQYF	TGTGCCAGCTCACCTAAGGAGGGCACCTACGAGCAGTACTTC	TRBV18	14	NA	TRBJ2-7	NA
CASSPTSGGNYEQFF	TGTGCCAGCAGCCCTACTAGCGGGGGAAATTATGAGCAGTTCTTC	TRBV7-7	15	TRBD2	TRBJ2-1	NA